These T cell receptor beta chains were read from a single sample in a study of cytomegalovirus exposure and HLA in healthy donors. Profiled with immunoSEQ multiplex PCR; TCRdb holds only in-frame clones, not every one. Among 90,000 to 150,000 clones, around 80% were seen once, and the ten largest hold about 0.25%. The sample consisted of PBMCs. These receptors all stem from a man aged 50-59 years in good health and CMV-seronegative. CDR3s include the opening cysteine and the closing phenylalanine or tryptophan. A D gene is named only where the DNA matches it firmly. Expanded clones get a size class; other rows say once, few or many, or leave the size out.

d_call clone_size j_call v_call cdr3_aa cdr3_nt
TRBD1 . TRBJ1-2 TRBV6-4 CASSDRGYGYTF TGTGCCAGTTCGGACAGGGGGTATGGCTACACCTTC
. once TRBJ2-7 TRBV29-1 CSALTAYEQYF TGCAGCGCCCTGACAGCCTACGAGCAGTACTTC
. . TRBJ2-7 TRBV7-2 CASSLVAGYNEQYF TGTGCCAGCAGCTTAGTCGCAGGGTACAACGAGCAGTACTTC
. . TRBJ1-4 TRBV28 CASSFSGTLGEKLFF TGTGCCAGCAGTTTCTCCGGGACACTAGGCGAAAAACTGTTTTTT
. . TRBJ1-4 TRBV28 CASSPPGGREVFF TGTGCCAGCAGTCCACCCGGAGGGCGCGAGGTGTTTTTT
. . TRBJ1-1 TRBV1 CTSSQDQGMNTEAFF TGCACCAGCAGCCAAGATCAGGGTATGAACACTGAAGCTTTCTTT
. . TRBJ2-5 TRBV30 CAWSSRGGETQYF TGTGCCTGGAGTAGTAGAGGAGGAGAGACCCAGTACTTC
TRBD1 . TRBJ1-4 TRBV2 CATNGDRASTTNEKLFF TGTGCCACAAACGGGGACAGGGCTTCTACAACTAATGAAAAACTGTTTTTT
TRBD1 . TRBJ1-2 TRBV28 CASSEGAPGGYTF TGTGCCAGCAGTGAGGGGGCGCCGGGTGGCTACACCTTC
TRBD2 . TRBJ2-7 TRBV9 CASSVGSASGTYEQYF TGTGCCAGCAGCGTAGGTTCGGCTAGCGGGACCTACGAGCAGTACTTC
. once TRBJ1-5 TRBV4-1 CASSPGIYSNQPQHF TGCGCCAGCAGCCCAGGGATCTATAGCAATCAGCCCCAGCATTTT
TRBD1 . TRBJ2-5 TRBV7-7 CASSPLTGTGGETQYF TGTGCCAGCAGCCCTCTCACCGGGACAGGGGGCGAGACCCAGTACTTC
. . TRBJ2-2 TRBV29-1 CSVEGGNTGELFF TGCAGCGTTGAAGGAGGAAACACCGGGGAGCTGTTTTTT
TRBD2 few TRBJ2-3 TRBV7-8 CASSPGLAVITQYF TGTGCCAGCAGCCCCGGACTAGCGGTTATTACGCAGTATTTT
. . TRBJ1-3 TRBV6-1 CASREENTIYF TGTGCCAGCAGGGAGGAGAACACCATATATTTT
. . TRBJ2-2 TRBV11-3 CASSSPLSITGELFF TGTGCCAGCAGCTCCCCGTTATCTATCACCGGGGAGCTGTTTTTT